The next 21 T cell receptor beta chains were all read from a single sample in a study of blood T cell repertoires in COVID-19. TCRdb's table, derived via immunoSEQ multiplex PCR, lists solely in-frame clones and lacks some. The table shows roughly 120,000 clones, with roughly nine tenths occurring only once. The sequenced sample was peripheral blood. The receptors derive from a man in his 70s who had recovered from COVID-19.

The CDR3 nucleotides read TGCAGCGTTGAAGCCCCTAGCGTAGAGCAGTTCTTC. This encodes CSVEAPSVEQFF. The chain has TRBV29-1 and TRBJ2-1; a weak D match, TRBD2 (6 bases). Germline V gene data show CDR1 as SQVTM and CDR2 as ANQGSEA. V lost 1 base, J lost 10 bases, and 11 bases lay in between. The CDR3 has 12 residues.

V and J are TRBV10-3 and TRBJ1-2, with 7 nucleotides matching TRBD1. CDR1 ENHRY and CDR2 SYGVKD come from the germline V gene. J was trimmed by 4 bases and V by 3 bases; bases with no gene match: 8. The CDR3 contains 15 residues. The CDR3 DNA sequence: TGTGCCATCAGTGATGGGACAGCCGCGGGCTATGGCTACACCTTC. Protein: CAISDGTAAGYGYTF.

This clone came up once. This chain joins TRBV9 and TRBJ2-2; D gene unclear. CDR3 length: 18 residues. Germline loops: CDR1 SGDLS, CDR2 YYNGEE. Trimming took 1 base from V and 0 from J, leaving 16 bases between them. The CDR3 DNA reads TGTGCCAGCAGCGTATCCCCCGCTGCTCAGGCGAACACCGGGGAGCTGTTTTTT. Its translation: CASSVSPAAQANTGELFF.

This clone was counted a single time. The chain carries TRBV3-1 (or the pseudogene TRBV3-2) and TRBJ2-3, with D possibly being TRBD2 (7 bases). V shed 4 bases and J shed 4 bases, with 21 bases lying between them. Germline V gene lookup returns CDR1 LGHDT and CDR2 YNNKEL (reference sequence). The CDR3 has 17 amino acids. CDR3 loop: CASSPWGRAGVADTQYF. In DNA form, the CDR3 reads TGTGCCAGCAGCCCCTGGGGGCGGGCGGGGGTAGCAGATACGCAGTATTTT.

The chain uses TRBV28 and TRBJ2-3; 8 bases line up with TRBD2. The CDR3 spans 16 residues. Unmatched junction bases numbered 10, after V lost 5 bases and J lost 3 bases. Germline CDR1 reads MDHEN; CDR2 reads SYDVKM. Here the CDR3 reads CASSLPLGLGTDTQYF. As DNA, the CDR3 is TGTGCCAGCAGTCTCCCCCTGGGACTAGGGACAGATACGCAGTATTTT.

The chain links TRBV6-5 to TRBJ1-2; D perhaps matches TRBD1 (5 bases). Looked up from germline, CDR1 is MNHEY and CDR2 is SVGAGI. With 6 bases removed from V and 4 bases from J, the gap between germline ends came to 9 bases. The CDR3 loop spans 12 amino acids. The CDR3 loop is CASRSRAYGYTF. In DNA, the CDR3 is TGTGCCAGCAGGAGCAGGGCCTATGGCTACACCTTC.

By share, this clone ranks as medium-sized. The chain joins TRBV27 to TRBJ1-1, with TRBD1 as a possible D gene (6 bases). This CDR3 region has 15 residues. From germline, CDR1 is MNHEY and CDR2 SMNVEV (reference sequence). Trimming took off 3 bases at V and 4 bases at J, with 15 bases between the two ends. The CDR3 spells CASSFLSGGTTEAFF. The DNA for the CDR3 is TGTGCCAGCAGTTTTCTGTCTGGGGGCACCACTGAAGCTTTCTTT.

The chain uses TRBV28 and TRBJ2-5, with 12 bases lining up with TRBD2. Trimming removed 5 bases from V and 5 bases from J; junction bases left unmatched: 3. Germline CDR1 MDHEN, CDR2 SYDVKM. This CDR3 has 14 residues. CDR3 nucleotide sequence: TGTGCCAGCAGTCGACTAGCGGGAGCTGAGACCCAGTACTTC. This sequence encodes CASSRLAGAETQYF. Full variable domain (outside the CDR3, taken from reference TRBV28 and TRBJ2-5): DVKVTQSSRYLVKRTGEKVFLECVQDMDHENMFWYRQDPGLGLRLIYFSYDVKMKEKGDIPEGYSVSREKKERFSLILESASTNQTSMYLCASSRLAGAETQYFGPGTRLLVL.

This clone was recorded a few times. As DNA, the CDR3 is TGTGCCAGCAGCCTTGACAGGGGGACCTTAAACTATGGCTACACCTTC. The encoded protein is CASSLDRGTLNYGYTF. This sequence joins TRBV5-4 and TRBJ1-2; TRBD1 agrees at 9 bases. CDR1 SGHNT and CDR2 YYREEE come from the germline V gene (reference sequence). This CDR3 comprises 16 residues. Unmatched junction bases numbered 9, after V lost 4 bases and J lost 2 bases.

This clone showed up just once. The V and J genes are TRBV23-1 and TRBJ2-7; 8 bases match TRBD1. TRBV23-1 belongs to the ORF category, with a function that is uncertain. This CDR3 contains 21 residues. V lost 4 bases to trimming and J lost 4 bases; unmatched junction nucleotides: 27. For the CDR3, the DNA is TGCGCCAGCAGTCGCCTGTGGGTCAGGGACAGGCTCAAAATTCCCCCTTACGAGCAGTACTTC. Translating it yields CASSRLWVRDRLKIPPYEQYF.

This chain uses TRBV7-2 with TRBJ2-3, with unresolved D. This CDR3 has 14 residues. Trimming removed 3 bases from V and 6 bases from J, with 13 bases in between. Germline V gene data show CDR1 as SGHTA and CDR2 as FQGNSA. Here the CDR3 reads CASSFPGAADTQYF. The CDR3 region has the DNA TGTGCCAGCAGCTTCCCCGGCGCGGCGGATACGCAGTATTTT.

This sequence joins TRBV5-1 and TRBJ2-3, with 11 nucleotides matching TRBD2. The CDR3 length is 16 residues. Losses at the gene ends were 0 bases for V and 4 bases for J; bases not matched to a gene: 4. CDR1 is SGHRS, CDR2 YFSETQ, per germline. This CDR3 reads CASSLAASGGPDTQYF. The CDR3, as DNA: TGCGCCAGCAGCTTGGCCGCTAGCGGGGGGCCAGATACGCAGTATTTT.

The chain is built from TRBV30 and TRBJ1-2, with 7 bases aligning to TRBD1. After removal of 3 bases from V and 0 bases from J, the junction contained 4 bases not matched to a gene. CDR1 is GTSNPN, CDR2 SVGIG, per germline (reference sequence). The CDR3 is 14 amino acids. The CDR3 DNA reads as TGTGCCTGGAGCCCAGGGGGGTCTAACTATGGCTACACCTTC. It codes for CAWSPGGSNYGYTF.

Here the CDR3 DNA reads TGTGCCAGCAGCTCCCGAGACAGGGCCTACAATGAGCAGTTCTTC. Protein: CASSSRDRAYNEQFF. This chain connects TRBV11-3 to TRBJ2-1; 7 bases fit TRBD1. The CDR3 is 15 amino acids. Germline V gives CDR1 SGHNT, CDR2 YENEEA. J gave up 2 bases and V 4 bases, and 5 bases lay outside the gene matches. The whole variable domain, remainder taken from reference TRBV11-3 and TRBJ2-1, is EAGVVQSPRYKIIEKKQPVAFWCNPISGHNTLYWYLQNLGQGPELLIRYENEEAVDDSQLPKDRFSAERLKGVDSTLKIQPAELGDSAVYLCASSSRDRAYNEQFFGPGTRLTVL.

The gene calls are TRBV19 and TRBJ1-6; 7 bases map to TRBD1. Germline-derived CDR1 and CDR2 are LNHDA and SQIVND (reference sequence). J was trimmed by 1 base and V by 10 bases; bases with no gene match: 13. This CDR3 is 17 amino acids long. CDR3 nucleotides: TGTGCCACCAAGGACAGGCCCCACCTGTCCTATAATTCACCCCTCCACTTT. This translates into CATKDRPHLSYNSPLHF. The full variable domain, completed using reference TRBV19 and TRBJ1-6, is DGGITQSPKYLFRKEGQNVTLSCEQNLNHDAMYWYRQDPGQGLRLIYYSQIVNDFQKGDIAEGYSVSREKKESFPLTVTSAQKNPTAFYLCATKDRPHLSYNSPLHFGNGTRLTVT.

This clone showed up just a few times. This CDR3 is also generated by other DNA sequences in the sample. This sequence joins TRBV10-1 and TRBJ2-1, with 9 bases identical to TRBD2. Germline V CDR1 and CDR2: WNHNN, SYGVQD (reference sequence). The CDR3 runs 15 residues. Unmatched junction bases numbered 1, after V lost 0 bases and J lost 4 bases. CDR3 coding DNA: TGCGCCAGCAGTGAGTCAGCGGGGGGATACAATGAGCAGTTCTTC. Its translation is CASSESAGGYNEQFF.

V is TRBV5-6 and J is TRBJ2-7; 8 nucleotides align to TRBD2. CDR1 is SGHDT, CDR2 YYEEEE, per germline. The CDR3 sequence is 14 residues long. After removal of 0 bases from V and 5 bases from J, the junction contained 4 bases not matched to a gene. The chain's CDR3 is CASSLADGGDEQYF. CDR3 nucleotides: TGTGCCAGCAGCTTGGCCGACGGGGGGGACGAGCAGTACTTC.

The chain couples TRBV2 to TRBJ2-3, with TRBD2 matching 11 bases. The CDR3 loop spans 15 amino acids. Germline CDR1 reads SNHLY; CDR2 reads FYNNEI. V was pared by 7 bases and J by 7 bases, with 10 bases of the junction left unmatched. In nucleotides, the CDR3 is TGTGCCAGCACCGCTAGCGGGAGGTCCGCGAATACGCAGTATTTT. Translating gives CASTASGRSANTQYF.

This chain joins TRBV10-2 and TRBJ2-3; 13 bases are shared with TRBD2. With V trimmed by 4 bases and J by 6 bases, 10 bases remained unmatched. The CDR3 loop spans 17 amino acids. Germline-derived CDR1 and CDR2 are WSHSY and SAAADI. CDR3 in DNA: TGCGCCAGCAGTGGTTTTGGACTAGCGGGAGTTGGTGATACGCAGTATTTT. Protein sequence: CASSGFGLAGVGDTQYF.

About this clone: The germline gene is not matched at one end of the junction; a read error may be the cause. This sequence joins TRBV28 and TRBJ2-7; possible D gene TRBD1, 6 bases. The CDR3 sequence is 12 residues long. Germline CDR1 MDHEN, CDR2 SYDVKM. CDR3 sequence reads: CASSYPGTGWNF. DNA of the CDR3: TGTGCCAGCAGTTACCCTGGAACAGGGTGGAACTTC.

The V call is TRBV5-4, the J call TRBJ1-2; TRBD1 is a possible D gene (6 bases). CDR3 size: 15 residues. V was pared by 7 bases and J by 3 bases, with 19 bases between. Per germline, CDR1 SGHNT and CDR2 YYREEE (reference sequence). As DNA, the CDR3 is TGTGCCAGCGGGGGTGGGCAGGGGCTTTACTATGGCTACACCTTC. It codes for CASGGGQGLYYGYTF.